These 9 T cell receptor beta chains were sequenced from one sample in a study of control samples from healthy donors and cancer patients. Generated by immunoSEQ multiplex PCR, the TCRdb table keeps only in-frame clones and is missing some. The data contain 75,000 to 100,000 clones, about 91% of them singletons. Specimen: blood. These receptors were obtained from a young man in good health.

The chain has TRBV24-1 and TRBJ2-1; 11 bases match TRBD2. With 2 bases clipped from V and 8 bases from J, the junction kept 4 bases outside the gene matches. This CDR3 is built from 15 residues. Germline CDR1 reads KGHDR; CDR2 reads SFDVKD. The CDR3 reads CATSDSSGRIYEQFF. CDR3 bases: TGTGCCACCAGTGATTCTAGCGGGAGGATATATGAGCAGTTCTTC.

The V gene is TRBV19, the J gene TRBJ1-2; 8 positions match TRBD1. The CDR3 totals 13 residues. Trimming cost V 2 bases and J 8 bases; bases outside gene matches: 4. Germline V gene lookup returns CDR1 LNHDA and CDR2 SQIVND (reference sequence). The CDR3 sequence is CASSIIQGEGYTF. The CDR3 DNA is TGTGCCAGTAGTATAATACAGGGGGAGGGCTACACCTTC.

This clone was counted once. The V and J genes are TRBV5-1 and TRBJ2-1; a weak D match, TRBD1 (6 bases). Germline V gene lookup returns CDR1 SGHRS and CDR2 YFSETQ. Trimming pared 2 bases from V and 8 bases from J, leaving 8 bases between. The CDR3 totals 12 residues. The CDR3 DNA is TGCGCCAGCAGCTTCGCAGGGGATGAGCAGTTCTTC. This sequence encodes CASSFAGDEQFF.

The rearrangement joins TRBV4-1 to TRBJ2-7, with no clear D. V lost 3 bases to trimming and J lost 1 base, with 7 bases between them. The germline CDR1 and CDR2 sequences are MGHRA and YSYEKL. The CDR3 is 13 residues long. CDR3 residues: CASSHSVSYEQYF. The CDR3 nucleotides read TGCGCCAGCAGCCATTCCGTTTCCTACGAGCAGTACTTC.

This chain joins TRBV5-4 and TRBJ2-7; TRBD1 agrees at 7 bases. The CDR3 is 11 residues long. Germline V gene sequence: CDR1 SGHNT, CDR2 YYREEE (reference sequence). V lost 3 bases, J lost 7 bases, and 1 base stayed unmatched. For the CDR3, the DNA is TGTGCCAGCAGCTCCAGGGGGGAGCAGTACTTC. It encodes CASSSRGEQYF.

The chain links TRBV27 to TRBJ1-6; 9 bases map to TRBD1. The CDR3 is 17 amino acids. From germline, CDR1 is MNHEY and CDR2 SMNVEV (reference sequence). J was trimmed by 1 base and V by 5 bases; bases with no gene match: 6. The CDR3 region is CASSEGTGRSYNSPLHF. CDR3 nucleotide sequence: TGTGCCAGCAGTGAAGGGACAGGGCGGTCCTATAATTCACCCCTCCACTTT.

The gene calls are TRBV14 and TRBJ1-4; D perhaps matches TRBD1 (6 bases). This CDR3 comprises 15 residues. The V end lost 1 base, the J end lost 4 bases, and 10 bases lay between the germline ends. Germline CDR1 and CDR2: SGHDN and FVKESK. Written as DNA, the CDR3 is TGTGCCAGCAGCCAAGTATCAGGGGTTAATGAAAAACTGTTTTTT. It codes for CASSQVSGVNEKLFF. The variable domain in full, completed from reference TRBV14 and TRBJ1-4, reads EAGVTQFPSHSVIEKGQTVTLRCDPISGHDNLYWYRRVMGKEIKFLLHFVKESKQDESGMPNNRFLAERTGGTYSTLKVQPAELEDSGVYFCASSQVSGVNEKLFFGSGTQLSVL.

This chain links TRBV12-3 or TRBV12-4 with TRBJ2-1; D not certain. Between the trimmed V and J ends, which lost 3 bases and 5 bases, there was a span of 8 bases. The length of the CDR3 is 13 residues. The CDR3 coding sequence is TGTGCCAGCAGTTTCACCAGTAACAATGAGCAGTTCTTC. Residues: CASSFTSNNEQFF.

The V and J genes are TRBV3-1 (or the pseudogene TRBV3-2) and TRBJ2-7; no clear D gene. Trimming removed 1 base from V and 4 bases from J, with 11 bases in between. The CDR3 is 14 amino acids. Per germline, CDR1 LGHDT and CDR2 YNNKEL (reference sequence). CDR3: CASSQGGGKYEQYF. For the CDR3, the DNA is TGTGCCAGCAGCCAAGGAGGCGGCAAGTACGAGCAGTACTTC.